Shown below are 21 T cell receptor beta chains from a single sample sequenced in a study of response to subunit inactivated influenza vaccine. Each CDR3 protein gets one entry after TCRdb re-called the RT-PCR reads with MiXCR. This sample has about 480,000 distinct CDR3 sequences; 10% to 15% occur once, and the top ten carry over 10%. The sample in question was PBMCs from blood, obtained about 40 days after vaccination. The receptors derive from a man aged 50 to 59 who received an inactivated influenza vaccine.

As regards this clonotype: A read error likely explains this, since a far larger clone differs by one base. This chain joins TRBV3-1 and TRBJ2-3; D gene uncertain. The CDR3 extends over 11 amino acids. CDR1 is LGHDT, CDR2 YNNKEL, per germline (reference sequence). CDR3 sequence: CANSRTDTQYF. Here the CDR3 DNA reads TGTGCCAACAGCCGCACAGATACGCAGTATTTT.

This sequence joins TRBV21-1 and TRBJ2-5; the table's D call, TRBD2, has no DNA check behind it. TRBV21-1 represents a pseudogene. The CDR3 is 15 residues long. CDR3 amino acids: CASSFLAGRGETQYF. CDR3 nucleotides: TGTGCCAGCAGCTTTCTAGCTGGGAGGGGAGAGACCCAGTACTTC.

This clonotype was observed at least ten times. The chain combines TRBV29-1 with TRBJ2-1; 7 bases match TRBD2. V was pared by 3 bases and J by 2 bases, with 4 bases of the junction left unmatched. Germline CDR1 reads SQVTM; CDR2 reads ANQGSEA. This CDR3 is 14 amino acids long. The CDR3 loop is CSVDGGSTYNEQFF. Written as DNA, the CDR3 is TGCAGCGTTGACGGCGGGAGCACCTACAATGAGCAGTTCTTC.

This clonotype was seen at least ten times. The CDR3 here is CASSFGAGEQFF. For the CDR3, the DNA is TGTGCCAGCAGTTTCGGGGCGGGGGAGCAGTTCTTC. The chain uses TRBV12-3 or TRBV12-4 and TRBJ2-1; a possible D gene is TRBD2 (6 bases). This CDR3 contains 12 residues. V was cut by 3 bases and J by 10 bases, with 10 bases left in between.

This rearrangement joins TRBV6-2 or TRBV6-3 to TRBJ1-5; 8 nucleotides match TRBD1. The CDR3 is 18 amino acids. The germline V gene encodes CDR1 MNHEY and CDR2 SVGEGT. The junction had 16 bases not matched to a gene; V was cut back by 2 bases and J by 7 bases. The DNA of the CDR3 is TGTGCCAGCAGTTACACCCTGGACAGGGCGGCCCGGGCACAGCCCCAGCATTTT. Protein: CASSYTLDRAARAQPQHF.

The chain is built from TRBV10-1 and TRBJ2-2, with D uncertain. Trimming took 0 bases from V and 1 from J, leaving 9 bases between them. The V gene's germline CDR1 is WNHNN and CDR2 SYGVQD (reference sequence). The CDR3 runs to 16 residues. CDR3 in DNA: TGCGCCAGCAGTGAGTCTACAACGGTGAACACCGGGGAGCTGTTTTTT. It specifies CASSESTTVNTGELFF.

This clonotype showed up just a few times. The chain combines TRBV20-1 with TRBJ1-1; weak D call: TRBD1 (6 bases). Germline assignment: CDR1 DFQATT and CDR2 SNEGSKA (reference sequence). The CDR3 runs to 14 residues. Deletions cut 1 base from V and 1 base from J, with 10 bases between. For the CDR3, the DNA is TGCAGTGCTAGAGTGGCAGGGGCGAACACTGAAGCTTTCTTT. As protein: CSARVAGANTEAFF.

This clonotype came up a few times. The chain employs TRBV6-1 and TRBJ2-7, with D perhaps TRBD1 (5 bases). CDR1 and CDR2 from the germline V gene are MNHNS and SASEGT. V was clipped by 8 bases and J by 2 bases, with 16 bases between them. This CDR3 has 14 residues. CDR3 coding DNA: TGTGCCAGCCCGAATGGGGCAGGGACCTACGAGCAGTACTTC. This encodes CASPNGAGTYEQYF.

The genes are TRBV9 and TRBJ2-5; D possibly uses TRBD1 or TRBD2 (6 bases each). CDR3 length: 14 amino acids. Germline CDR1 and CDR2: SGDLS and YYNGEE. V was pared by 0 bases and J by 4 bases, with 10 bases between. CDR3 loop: CASSVGGAGETQYF. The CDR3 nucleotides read TGTGCCAGCAGCGTAGGGGGGGCAGGAGAGACCCAGTACTTC.

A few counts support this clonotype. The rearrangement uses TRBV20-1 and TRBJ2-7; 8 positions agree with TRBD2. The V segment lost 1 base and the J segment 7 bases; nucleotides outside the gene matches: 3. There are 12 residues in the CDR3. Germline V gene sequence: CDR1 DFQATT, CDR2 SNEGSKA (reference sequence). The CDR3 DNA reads TGCAGTGCTAGAGTCGGGGGGGGGGAGCAGTACTTC. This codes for CSARVGGGEQYF.

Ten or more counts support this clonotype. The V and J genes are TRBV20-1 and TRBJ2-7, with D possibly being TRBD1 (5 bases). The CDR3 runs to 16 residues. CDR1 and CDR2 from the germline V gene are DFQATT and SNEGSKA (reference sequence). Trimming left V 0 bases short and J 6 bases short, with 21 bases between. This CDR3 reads CSARDSRTNLSPEQYF. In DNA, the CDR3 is TGCAGTGCTAGAGACAGCCGGACAAATCTGTCCCCCGAGCAGTACTTC.

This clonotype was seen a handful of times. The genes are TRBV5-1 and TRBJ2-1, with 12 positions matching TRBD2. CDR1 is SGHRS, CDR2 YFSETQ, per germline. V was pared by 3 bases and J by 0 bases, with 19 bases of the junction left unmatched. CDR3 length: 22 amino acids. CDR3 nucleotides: TGCGCCAGCAGCTCGGCGGGACTAGCGGGTTCGATTACAACCATCTCCTACAATGAGCAGTTCTTC. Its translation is CASSSAGLAGSITTISYNEQFF.

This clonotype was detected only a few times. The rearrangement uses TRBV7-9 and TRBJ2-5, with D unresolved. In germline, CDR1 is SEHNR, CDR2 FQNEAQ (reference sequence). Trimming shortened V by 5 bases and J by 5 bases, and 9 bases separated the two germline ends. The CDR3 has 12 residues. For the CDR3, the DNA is TGTGCCAGCAGCGCCCACGGTGAGACCCAGTACTTC. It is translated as CASSAHGETQYF.

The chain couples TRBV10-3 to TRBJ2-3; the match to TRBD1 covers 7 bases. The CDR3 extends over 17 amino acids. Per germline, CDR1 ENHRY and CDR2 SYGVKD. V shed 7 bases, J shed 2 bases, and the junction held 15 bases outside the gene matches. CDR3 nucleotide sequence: TGTGCCATCAATGAAGAGGGGGCGCGGATGCCCACAGATACGCAGTATTTT. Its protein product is CAINEEGARMPTDTQYF.

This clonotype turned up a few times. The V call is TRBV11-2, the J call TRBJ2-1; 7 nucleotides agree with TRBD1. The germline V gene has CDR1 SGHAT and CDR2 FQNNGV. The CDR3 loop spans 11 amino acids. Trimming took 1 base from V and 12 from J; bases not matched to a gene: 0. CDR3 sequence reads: CASSLGQGQFF. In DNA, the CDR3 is TGTGCCAGCAGCTTAGGACAGGGGCAGTTCTTC.

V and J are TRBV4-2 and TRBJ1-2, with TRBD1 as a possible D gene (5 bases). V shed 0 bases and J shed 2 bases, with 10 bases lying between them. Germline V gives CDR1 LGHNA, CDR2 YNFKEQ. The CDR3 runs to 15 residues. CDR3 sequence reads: CASSQENRRNYGYTF. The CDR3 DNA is TGTGCCAGCAGCCAAGAAAACAGGAGGAACTATGGCTACACCTTC.

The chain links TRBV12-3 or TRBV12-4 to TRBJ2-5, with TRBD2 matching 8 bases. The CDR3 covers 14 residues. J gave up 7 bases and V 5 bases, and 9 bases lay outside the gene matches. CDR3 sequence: CASSPAGALGTQYF. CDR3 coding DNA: TGTGCCAGCAGTCCAGCGGGGGCCTTAGGGACCCAGTACTTC.

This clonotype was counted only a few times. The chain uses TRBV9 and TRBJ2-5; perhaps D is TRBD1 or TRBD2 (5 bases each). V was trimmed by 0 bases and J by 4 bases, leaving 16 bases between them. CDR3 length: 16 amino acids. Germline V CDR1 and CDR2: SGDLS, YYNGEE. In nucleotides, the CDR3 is TGTGCCAGCAGCGTAGCCACGGGGAGTAGGGGAGAGACCCAGTACTTC. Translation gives CASSVATGSRGETQYF.

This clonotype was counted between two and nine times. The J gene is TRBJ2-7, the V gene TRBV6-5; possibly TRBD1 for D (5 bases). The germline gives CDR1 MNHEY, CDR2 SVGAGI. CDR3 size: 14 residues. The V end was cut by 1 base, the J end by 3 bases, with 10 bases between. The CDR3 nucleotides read TGTGCCAGCAGTTACTGGCAGGGCCACTACGAGCAGTACTTC. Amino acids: CASSYWQGHYEQYF.

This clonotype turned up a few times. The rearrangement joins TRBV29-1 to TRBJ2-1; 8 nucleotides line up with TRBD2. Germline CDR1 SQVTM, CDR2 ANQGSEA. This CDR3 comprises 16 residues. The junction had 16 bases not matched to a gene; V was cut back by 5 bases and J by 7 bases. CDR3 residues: CSVMRPGLEMANEQFF. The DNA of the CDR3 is TGCAGCGTTATGCGCCCGGGACTAGAAATGGCTAATGAGCAGTTCTTC.

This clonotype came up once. The CDR3 spells CASSLESPKSGNSPLHF. The CDR3 coding sequence is TGTGCCAGCAGCTTAGAATCTCCCAAGAGCGGGAATTCACCCCTCCACTTT. The chain is built from TRBV7-9 and TRBJ1-6; D unresolved. The V gene's germline CDR1 is SEHNR and CDR2 FQNEAQ (reference sequence). The CDR3 spans 17 residues. V dropped 1 base and J dropped 7 bases, with 17 bases sitting between them.